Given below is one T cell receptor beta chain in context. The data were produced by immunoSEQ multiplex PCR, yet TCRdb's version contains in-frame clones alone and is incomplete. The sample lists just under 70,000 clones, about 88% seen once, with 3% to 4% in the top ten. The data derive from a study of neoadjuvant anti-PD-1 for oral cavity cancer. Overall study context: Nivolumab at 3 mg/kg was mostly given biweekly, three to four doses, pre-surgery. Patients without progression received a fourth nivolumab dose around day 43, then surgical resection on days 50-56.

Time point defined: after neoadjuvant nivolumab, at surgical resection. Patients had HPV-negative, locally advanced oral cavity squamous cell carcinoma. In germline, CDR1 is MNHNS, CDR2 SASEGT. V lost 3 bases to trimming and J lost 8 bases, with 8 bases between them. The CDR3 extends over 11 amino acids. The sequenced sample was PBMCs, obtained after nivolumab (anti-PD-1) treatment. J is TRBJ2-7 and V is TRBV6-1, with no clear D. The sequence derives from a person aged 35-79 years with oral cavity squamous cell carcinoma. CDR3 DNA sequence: TGTGCCAGCAGTGACGGAAACCAGCAGTACTTC. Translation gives CASSDGNQQYF.